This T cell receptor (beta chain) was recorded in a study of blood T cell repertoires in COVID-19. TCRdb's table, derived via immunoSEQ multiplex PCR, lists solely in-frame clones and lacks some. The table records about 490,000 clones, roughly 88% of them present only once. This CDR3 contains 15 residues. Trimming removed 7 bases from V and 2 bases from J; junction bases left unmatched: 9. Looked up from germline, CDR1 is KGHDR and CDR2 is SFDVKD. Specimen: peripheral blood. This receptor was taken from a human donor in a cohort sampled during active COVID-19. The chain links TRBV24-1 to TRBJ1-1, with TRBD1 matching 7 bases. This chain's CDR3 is CATSAGTADNTEAFF. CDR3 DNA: TGTGCCACCAGCGCCGGGACAGCCGATAACACTGAAGCTTTCTTT.